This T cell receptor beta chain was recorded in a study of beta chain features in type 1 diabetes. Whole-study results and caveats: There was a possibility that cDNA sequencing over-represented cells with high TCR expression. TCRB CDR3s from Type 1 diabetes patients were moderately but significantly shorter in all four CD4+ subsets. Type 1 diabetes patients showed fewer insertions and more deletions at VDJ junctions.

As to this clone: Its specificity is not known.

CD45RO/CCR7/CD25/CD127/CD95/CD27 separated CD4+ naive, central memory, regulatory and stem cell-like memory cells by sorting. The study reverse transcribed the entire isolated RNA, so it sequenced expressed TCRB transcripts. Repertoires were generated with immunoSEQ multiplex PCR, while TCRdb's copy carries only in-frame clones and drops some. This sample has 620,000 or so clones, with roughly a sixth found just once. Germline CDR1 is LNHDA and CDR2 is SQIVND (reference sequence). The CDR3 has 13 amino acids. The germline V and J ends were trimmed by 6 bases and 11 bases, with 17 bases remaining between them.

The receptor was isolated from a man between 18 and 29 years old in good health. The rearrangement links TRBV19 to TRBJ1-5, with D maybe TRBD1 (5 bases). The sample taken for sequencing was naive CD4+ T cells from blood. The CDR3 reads CASRSVGGGAQHF. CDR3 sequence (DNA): TGTGCCAGTAGGAGTGTCGGGGGAGGGGCCCAGCATTTT.